One sample yielded the 18 T cell receptor beta chains listed below, sequenced in a study of molecular identifiers for immune sequencing clone quantification. TCRdb used MiXCR to reprocess the PCR reads, holding one entry per CDR3 protein. The data hold just under 650,000 distinct CDR3 sequences, with just under 20% observed a single time. Sequenced input: naive CD8+ T cells from blood, with Jurkat cell RNA spiked in. Subset indicated: FACS-sorted CD8+CD4-CCR7+CD45RA+ naive T cells. The receptors derive from a human donor in good health. Some libraries in this study had Jurkat cell RNA spiked in.

This clonotype came up many times. The rearrangement joins TRBV30 to TRBJ2-7; D is ambiguous. This CDR3 is 15 amino acids long. Germline CDR1 GTSNPN, CDR2 SVGIG (reference sequence). Trimming removed 2 bases at V and 1 base at J, with 15 bases between. In DNA form, the CDR3 reads TGTGCCTGGAGTCCCGGGCCAGCCCCTTCCTACGAGCAGTACTTC. It translates to CAWSPGPAPSYEQYF.

The table lists this clonotype with a few counts. The chain links TRBV13 to TRBJ1-2, with D hard to call. Trimming removed 0 bases from V and 4 bases from J, with 9 bases in between. The CDR3 spans 14 residues. Germline V gene data show CDR1 as PRHDT and CDR2 as FYEKMQ (reference sequence). CDR3 residues: CASSLGQSSYGYTF. Here the CDR3 DNA reads TGTGCCAGCAGCTTAGGACAGTCGAGCTATGGCTACACCTTC. Combining the CDR3 with reference TRBV13 and TRBJ1-2 gives the whole variable domain AAGVIQSPRHLIKEKRETATLKCYPIPRHDTVYWYQQGPGQDPQFLISFYEKMQSDKGSIPDRFSAQQFSDYHSELNMSSLELGDSALYFCASSLGQSSYGYTFGSGTRLTVV.

Ten or more counts support this clonotype. The chain combines TRBV28 with TRBJ2-7; D possibly corresponds to TRBD2 (5 bases). Trimming cost V 3 bases and J 3 bases, with 12 bases left between them. This CDR3 contains 14 residues. Germline values: CDR1 MDHEN, CDR2 SYDVKM. In DNA, the CDR3 is TGTGCCAGCAGTTTGTCCGTCGGACTCTACGAGCAGTACTTC. Its protein is CASSLSVGLYEQYF.

This clonotype was seen only a few times. The CDR3 is CASSLEQGGQPQHF. DNA of the CDR3: TGTGCCAGCAGCTTAGAACAGGGGGGTCAGCCCCAGCATTTT. The chain couples TRBV7-6 to TRBJ1-5; TRBD1 agrees at 8 bases. After removal of 1 base from V and 6 bases from J, the junction contained 2 bases not matched to a gene. The germline V gene has CDR1 SGHVS and CDR2 FNYEAQ. The CDR3 is 14 residues long.

About this clonotype itself: A read error may explain this, as a much larger clone is one base away. The rearrangement links TRBV7-8 to TRBJ1-3, with TRBD1 identical over 8 bases. Germline CDR1 reads SGHVS; CDR2 reads FQNEAQ. V was clipped by 5 bases and J by 3 bases; unmatched bases: 6. The CDR3 runs to 15 residues. DNA of the CDR3: TGTGCCAGCAGCCTGCCACAGGGGGTTGGAAACACCATATATTTT. Its translation: CASSLPQGVGNTIYF.

As regards this clonotype: A much larger clone lies a single base off, so this may be a read error. The chain links TRBV27 to TRBJ1-1, with D perhaps TRBD1 (6 bases). Looked up from germline, CDR1 is MNHEY and CDR2 is SMNVEV (reference sequence). The CDR3 totals 14 residues. CDR3 DNA: TGTGTCAGCAGTTTTGGACAGACTAACACTGAAGCTTTCTTT. Its translation is CVSSFGQTNTEAFF.

This clonotype was detected many times. The genes are TRBV2 and TRBJ2-3; tentatively, D is TRBD1 or TRBD2 (5 bases each). V shed 3 bases and J shed 2 bases, with 9 bases lying between them. CDR1 and CDR2 from the germline V gene are SNHLY and FYNNEI. CDR3 length: 14 amino acids. CDR3 nucleotide sequence: TGTGCCAGCAGTGACCAGGGACCCACAGATACGCAGTATTTT. Protein product: CASSDQGPTDTQYF.

A remark on this clonotype: Germline is not matched at one junction end, which may reflect a read error. The CDR3 sequence is CASRPTGEPNRPQHF. In nucleotides, the CDR3 is TGTGCCAGCAGGCCAACAGGGGAACCCAATCGGCCCCAGCATTTT. The genes are TRBV28 and TRBJ1-5; 7 bases line up with TRBD1. The CDR3 totals 15 residues. Germline CDR1 reads MDHEN; CDR2 reads SYDVKM.

There are many counts of this clonotype. The chain combines TRBV6-5 with TRBJ2-7, with TRBD1 matching 9 bases. Germline V gene data show CDR1 as MNHEY and CDR2 as SVGAGI. This CDR3 has 14 residues. V lost 5 bases and J lost 4; bases outside the gene matches: 6. The CDR3 coding sequence is TGTGCCAGCAGTAAACAGGGGGCGTTTTACGAGCAGTACTTC. It is translated as CASSKQGAFYEQYF.

The chain joins TRBV30 to TRBJ2-1; tentative D call: TRBD1 (6 bases). Trimming took 2 bases from V and 6 from J, leaving 11 bases between them. This CDR3 has 13 residues. Germline V CDR1 and CDR2: GTSNPN, SVGIG (reference sequence). In DNA form, the CDR3 reads TGTGCCTGGAGTCTAGGACAGATCAATGAGCAGTTCTTC. Translating gives CAWSLGQINEQFF.

In the case of this clonotype: This may be a read error: a much more frequent sequence differs by one nucleotide. The chain is built from TRBV6-2 or TRBV6-3 and TRBJ2-7; possible D gene TRBD1, 5 bases. V was cut by 2 bases and J by 3 bases, with 8 bases left in between. Germline loops: CDR1 MNHEY, CDR2 SVGEGT. CDR3 size: 13 residues. CDR3 in DNA: TGTGCCAGCAGTTACGAACAGGTCTACGAGCAGTACTTC. Translation gives CASSYEQVYEQYF.

This clonotype was seen repeatedly, ten times or more. The V and J genes are TRBV4-3 and TRBJ2-1; D possibly corresponds to TRBD1 (6 bases). The CDR3 runs to 13 residues. Trimming took off 4 bases at V and 6 bases at J, with 10 bases between the two ends. Germline V gives CDR1 LGHNA, CDR2 YSLEER. In DNA form, the CDR3 reads TGCGCCAGCAGCCCAGGGGACCTCAATGAGCAGTTCTTC. Residues: CASSPGDLNEQFF.

Remarks on this clonotype: This may be a read error, as it is one base from a much larger clone. The chain combines TRBV13 with TRBJ2-7, with 12 bases fitting TRBD1. Germline loops: CDR1 PRHDT, CDR2 FYEKMQ (reference sequence). This CDR3 spans 16 amino acids. V was pared by 5 bases and J by 4 bases, with 9 bases of the junction left unmatched. This chain's CDR3 is CASSPRDRGPWYEQYF. The CDR3 DNA reads TGTGCCAGCAGCCCAAGGGACAGGGGGCCCTGGTACGAGCAGTACTTC. Based on the CDR3 plus reference TRBV13 and TRBJ2-7, the full variable domain is AAGVIQSPRHLIKEKRETATLKCYPIPRHDTVYWYQQGPGQDPQFLISFYEKMQSDKGSIPDRFSAQQFSDYHSELNMSSLELGDSALYFCASSPRDRGPWYEQYFGPGTRLTVT.

This clonotype was counted many times. Here the CDR3 DNA reads TGTGCCAGCAGTCCTCCCCGGACAGGGGTTTATCAGCCCCAGCATTTT. Translating it yields CASSPPRTGVYQPQHF. The chain combines TRBV6-2 or TRBV6-3 with TRBJ1-5; the match to TRBD1 covers 9 bases. J gave up 5 bases and V 5 bases, and 10 bases lay outside the gene matches. There are 16 residues in the CDR3. Germline assignment: CDR1 MNHEY and CDR2 SVGEGT.

The genes are TRBV27 and TRBJ2-1; 9 bases agree with TRBD2. The length of the CDR3 is 14 residues. Trimming removed 0 bases from V and 9 bases from J; junction bases left unmatched: 3. CDR1 and CDR2 (germline): MNHEY, SMNVEV (reference sequence). DNA of the CDR3: TGTGCCAGCAGTTTATCGGGTAGCGGGAGTGAGCAGTTCTTC. Translating gives CASSLSGSGSEQFF.

This clonotype was seen repeatedly, ten times or more. The chain employs TRBV9 and TRBJ2-3; 12 bases map to TRBD2. The CDR3 is made up of 16 amino acids. Germline V gives CDR1 SGDLS, CDR2 YYNGEE. Losses at the gene ends were 5 bases for V and 0 bases for J; bases not matched to a gene: 4. Here the CDR3 DNA reads TGTGCCAGCAGGGGCGGGACTAGCGGGAGCACAGATACGCAGTATTTT. Its translation is CASRGGTSGSTDTQYF.

Notes on this clonotype: A single base separates this from a much larger clone, so it may be a read error. The chain carries TRBV4-3 and TRBJ1-2; 9 nucleotides align to TRBD1. J gave up 2 bases and V 8 bases, and 12 bases lay outside the gene matches. This CDR3 spans 16 amino acids. Germline CDR1 LGHNA, CDR2 YSLEER. CDR3 amino acids: CASGRVTGGENYGYTF. In DNA form, the CDR3 reads TGCGCCAGCGGCCGCGTGACAGGGGGAGAGAACTATGGCTACACCTTC.

The rearrangement links TRBV12-5 to TRBJ2-3; D is unclear. This CDR3 has 13 amino acids. Between the trimmed V and J ends, which lost 9 bases and 1 base, there was a span of 11 bases. Germline V CDR1 and CDR2: LGHNT, FRNRAP. The CDR3 loop is CASARGRTDTQYF. The CDR3 DNA reads TGTGCTAGCGCCCGCGGCCGCACAGATACGCAGTATTTT.